Following are 27 T cell receptor beta chains from one sample sequenced in a study of human thymus T cells. Assay used: immunoSEQ multiplex PCR; TCRdb lists only in-frame clones, some missing. This sample yields 45,000 to 75,000 clones, of which 94% are seen a single time; around 6% belongs to the top ten. Input material: blood. Source of these receptors: a boy in the first two years of life with a congenital heart defect but otherwise immunologically healthy.

This sequence joins TRBV5-8 and TRBJ2-7; D is undetermined. This CDR3 comprises 13 residues. Trimming took off 0 bases at V and 0 bases at J, with 4 bases between the two ends. Germline-derived CDR1 and CDR2 are SGHTS and YDEGEE. This CDR3 is CASSLGSSYEQYF. For the CDR3, the DNA is TGTGCCAGCAGCTTGGGGTCCTCCTACGAGCAGTACTTC.

The V gene is TRBV5-4, the J gene TRBJ2-2, with no clear D. The CDR3 runs 15 residues. Deletions cut 3 bases from V and 3 bases from J, with 12 bases between. The germline V gene encodes CDR1 SGHNT and CDR2 YYREEE (reference sequence). CDR3 loop: CASSSDPIYTGELFF. The CDR3, as DNA: TGTGCCAGCAGCTCCGACCCAATCTACACCGGGGAGCTGTTTTTT.

The J gene is TRBJ2-6, the V gene TRBV6-1; no definite D call. This CDR3 is 17 amino acids long. V shed 4 bases and J shed 0 bases, with 13 bases lying between them. Germline assignment: CDR1 MNHNS and CDR2 SASEGT. CDR3 protein: CASSVESLYSGANVLTF. DNA of the CDR3: TGTGCCAGCAGTGTAGAGAGTCTTTACTCTGGGGCCAACGTCCTGACTTTC.

This clone was picked up a small number of times. The rearrangement uses TRBV6-5 and TRBJ2-7, with D hard to call. With 6 bases removed from V and 3 bases from J, the gap between germline ends came to 12 bases. This CDR3 contains 13 residues. Germline loops: CDR1 MNHEY, CDR2 SVGAGI. Here the CDR3 reads CASSYSRIYEQYF. The CDR3 bases are TGTGCCAGCAGCTACAGCAGAATCTACGAGCAGTACTTC.

This clone appeared a few times. This rearrangement joins TRBV20-1 to TRBJ1-1, with unresolved D. The length of the CDR3 is 11 residues. Germline V gene sequence: CDR1 DFQATT, CDR2 SNEGSKA (reference sequence). The V end lost 6 bases, the J end lost 0 bases, and 5 bases lay between the germline ends. Written as DNA, the CDR3 is TGCAGTGCAAGCGTGAACACTGAAGCTTTCTTT. It yields the protein CSASVNTEAFF.

The chain uses TRBV29-1 and TRBJ2-1, with 8 bases that match TRBD1. Germline lookup yields CDR1 SQVTM and CDR2 ANQGSEA. The CDR3 is made up of 14 amino acids. V lost 6 bases, J lost 9 bases, and 13 bases stayed unmatched. CDR3 DNA sequence: TGCAGCGTCAAAGGACAGGGACCAACAAGTGAGCAGTTCTTC. The encoded protein is CSVKGQGPTSEQFF.

This chain connects TRBV7-9 to TRBJ2-3; unclear D gene. This CDR3 is 11 amino acids long. V was pared by 6 bases and J by 2 bases, with 3 bases between. The V gene's germline CDR1 is SEHNR and CDR2 FQNEAQ (reference sequence). The CDR3 DNA follows: TGTGCCAGCAGGGACACAGATACGCAGTATTTT. Residues: CASRDTDTQYF.

In its sample, this clone was seen once. This chain links TRBV18 with TRBJ1-1, with TRBD1 as a possible D gene (6 bases). The ends were cut back, 3 bases at V and 1 base at J, with 9 bases in the middle. Germline-derived CDR1 and CDR2 are KGHSH and LQKENI. This CDR3 region has 14 residues. This CDR3 is CASSPRDTNTEAFF. DNA for the CDR3: TGTGCCAGCTCACCCCGGGACACGAACACTGAAGCTTTCTTT.

V usage is TRBV30 and J usage is TRBJ1-2; 11 nucleotides match TRBD1. This CDR3 spans 14 amino acids. V trimming: 0 bases; J trimming: 7 bases; junction bases outside the gene matches: 4. CDR1 GTSNPN and CDR2 SVGIG come from the germline V gene (reference sequence). The DNA of the CDR3 is TGTGCCTGGAGTGTAGGACAGGGGGCTCGTGGCTACACCTTC. Encoded protein: CAWSVGQGARGYTF.

The chain has TRBV7-4 and TRBJ1-5, with D perhaps matching TRBD1 (6 bases). This CDR3 is 16 amino acids long. V was pared by 2 bases and J by 2 bases, with 13 bases between. Germline assignment: CDR1 SGHVT and CDR2 SQSDAQ. The CDR3 loop is CASSLLKGGGNQPQHF. The CDR3 coding sequence is TGTGCCAGCAGCTTATTAAAGGGGGGTGGCAATCAGCCCCAGCATTTT.

This clone was detected only once. The rearrangement uses TRBV19 and TRBJ2-2, with D uncertain. Germline V CDR1 and CDR2: LNHDA, SQIVND (reference sequence). The CDR3 length is 11 residues. Trimming took 8 bases from V and 4 from J, leaving 5 bases between them. The CDR3: CASRRTGELFF. The CDR3 bases are TGTGCCAGTCGTCGCACCGGGGAGCTGTTTTTT. The whole variable domain, filled in from reference TRBV19 and TRBJ2-2, reads DGGITQSPKYLFRKEGQNVTLSCEQNLNHDAMYWYRQDPGQGLRLIYYSQIVNDFQKGDIAEGYSVSREKKESFPLTVTSAQKNPTAFYLCASRRTGELFFGEGSRLTVL.

This chain uses TRBV7-2 with TRBJ2-7; D might be TRBD1 (5 bases). Per germline, CDR1 SGHTA and CDR2 FQGNSA. The CDR3 has 13 amino acids. V lost 1 base and J 2 bases, leaving 6 bases between the germline ends. CDR3 nucleotide sequence: TGTGCCAGCAGCTTAGACAGGACCTACGAGCAGTACTTC. Its protein is CASSLDRTYEQYF.

V usage is TRBV29-1 and J usage is TRBJ1-5; the match to TRBD1 covers 10 bases. The CDR3 is 15 amino acids. Germline V lookup: CDR1 SQVTM, CDR2 ANQGSEA. With 6 bases clipped from V and 2 bases from J, the junction kept 7 bases outside the gene matches. CDR3 sequence reads: CSVGAGTGGNQPQHF. The CDR3 DNA is TGCAGCGTGGGGGCCGGGACAGGGGGCAATCAGCCCCAGCATTTT. Using reference TRBV29-1 and TRBJ1-5 for the parts outside the CDR3, the full variable domain is SAVISQKPSRDICQRGTSLTIQCQVDSQVTMMFWYRQQPGQSLTLIATANQGSEATYESGFVIDKFPISRPNLTFSTLTVSNMSPEDSSIYLCSVGAGTGGNQPQHFGDGTRLSIL.

This clone was detected a few times. The chain combines TRBV10-3 with TRBJ1-6; 7 bases line up with TRBD1. CDR3 length equals 13 residues. Trimming removed 10 bases from V and 6 bases from J; junction bases left unmatched: 6. The V gene's germline CDR1 is ENHRY and CDR2 SYGVKD. DNA for the CDR3: TGTGCCACGAAGGGACAGCTTAATTCACCCCTCCACTTT. This gives the protein CATKGQLNSPLHF.

The table lists this clone with a count of one. The gene calls are TRBV4-2 and TRBJ2-5; D is undetermined. The CDR3 sequence is 12 residues long. CDR1 is LGHNA, CDR2 YNFKEQ, per germline. Trimming removed 3 bases at V and 5 bases at J, with 7 bases between. Here the CDR3 DNA reads TGTGCCAGCAGCCACCCACGGGAGACCCAGTACTTC. Amino acid sequence: CASSHPRETQYF.

The J gene is TRBJ1-4, the V gene TRBV27; no clear D gene. The CDR3 loop spans 9 amino acids. Germline V gene data show CDR1 as MNHEY and CDR2 as SMNVEV (reference sequence). Trimming pared 7 bases from V and 6 bases from J, leaving 0 bases between. In nucleotides, the CDR3 is TGTGCCAGCAATGAAAAACTGTTTTTT. Protein: CASNEKLFF.

The genes are TRBV5-1 and TRBJ1-2, with TRBD1 matching over 10 bases. The germline V gene has CDR1 SGHRS and CDR2 YFSETQ. The CDR3 consists of 14 residues. V trimming: 4 bases; J trimming: 4 bases; junction bases outside the gene matches: 4. CDR3 sequence (DNA): TGCGCCAGCAGCCCAGGGACAGGGGCCTATGGCTACACCTTC. Encoded protein: CASSPGTGAYGYTF.

The chain recombines TRBV5-1 with TRBJ2-1; D is possibly TRBD2 (6 bases). Germline assignment: CDR1 SGHRS and CDR2 YFSETQ. The CDR3 loop spans 15 amino acids. Trimming stripped 0 bases from V and 1 base from J, with 8 bases between. The CDR3 sequence: CASSLAGVSYNEQFF. The CDR3, as DNA: TGCGCCAGCAGCTTGGCGGGGGTGTCCTACAATGAGCAGTTCTTC.

A single count supports this clone. The chain has TRBV19 and TRBJ1-5, with 9 bases identical to TRBD1. Trimming took 2 bases from V and 6 from J; bases not matched to a gene: 5. CDR1 is LNHDA and CDR2 is SQIVND in the germline V gene (reference sequence). The CDR3 has 15 amino acids. CDR3: CASSIPDRGGQPQHF. DNA of the CDR3: TGTGCCAGTAGTATACCGGACAGGGGTGGTCAGCCCCAGCATTTT.

V usage is TRBV5-1 and J usage is TRBJ2-7; D is unclear. The CDR3 has 13 amino acids. Germline values: CDR1 SGHRS, CDR2 YFSETQ. V lost 0 bases and J 0 bases, leaving 4 bases between the germline ends. CDR3 coding DNA: TGCGCCAGCAGCTTGGCGATCTCCTACGAGCAGTACTTC. This encodes CASSLAISYEQYF. The variable domain in full, completed from reference TRBV5-1 and TRBJ2-7, reads KAGVTQTPRYLIKTRGQQVTLSCSPISGHRSVSWYQQTPGQGLQFLFEYFSETQRNKGNFPGRFSGRQFSNSRSEMNVSTLELGDSALYLCASSLAISYEQYFGPGTRLTVT.

V and J are TRBV5-6 and TRBJ2-3; a possible D gene is TRBD2 (5 bases). The CDR3 extends over 17 amino acids. The ends were cut back, 0 bases at V and 1 base at J, with 15 bases in the middle. CDR1 and CDR2 from the germline V gene are SGHDT and YYEEEE. In DNA form, the CDR3 reads TGTGCCAGCAGCTTGGATTTCCGGGATCCGGGCACAGATACGCAGTATTTT. Its protein product is CASSLDFRDPGTDTQYF.

This clone was recorded a few times. V and J are TRBV5-1 and TRBJ1-1; 8 bases are a match to TRBD1. V trimming: 6 bases; J trimming: 4 bases; junction bases outside the gene matches: 8. CDR1 and CDR2 from the germline V gene are SGHRS and YFSETQ. CDR3 length equals 14 residues. The CDR3 region is CASTSGTGATEAFF. CDR3 nucleotides: TGCGCCAGCACCTCCGGGACAGGTGCCACTGAAGCTTTCTTT.

The chain combines TRBV19 with TRBJ1-2; D gene unclear. Germline V CDR1 and CDR2: LNHDA, SQIVND (reference sequence). The CDR3 runs 13 residues. V shed 4 bases and J shed 6 bases, with 12 bases lying between them. In nucleotides, the CDR3 is TGTGCCAGTAGTACCGGCCTGGGGAATGGCTACACCTTC. Protein product: CASSTGLGNGYTF.

The rearrangement joins TRBV6-5 to TRBJ2-7, with 10 bases that match TRBD2. This CDR3 is built from 14 residues. Germline CDR1 MNHEY, CDR2 SVGAGI. V gave up 6 bases and J gave up 0 bases; unmatched junction bases: 2. The CDR3: CASSRTSGSYEQYF. CDR3 nucleotide sequence: TGTGCCAGCAGCCGGACTAGCGGCTCCTACGAGCAGTACTTC.

V and J are TRBV7-9 and TRBJ2-7; 7 nucleotides align to TRBD1. The germline gives CDR1 SEHNR, CDR2 FQNEAQ (reference sequence). J gave up 6 bases and V 5 bases, and 13 bases lay outside the gene matches. CDR3 size: 15 residues. CDR3 in DNA: TGTGCCAGCAGCCCCCGACAGGGCCCCTTGACCGAGCAGTACTTC. It translates to CASSPRQGPLTEQYF.

The chain combines TRBV29-1 with TRBJ2-1; 10 bases fit TRBD2. The CDR3 is made up of 15 amino acids. V was clipped by 0 bases and J by 2 bases; unmatched bases: 1. The germline V gene encodes CDR1 SQVTM and CDR2 ANQGSEA. The CDR3, as DNA: TGCAGCGTTGAAGATCTAGCGGGAGCCTACAATGAGCAGTTCTTC. Its translation is CSVEDLAGAYNEQFF.

The chain recombines TRBV18 with TRBJ1-2; D remains ambiguous. The V end was cut by 2 bases, the J end by 6 bases, with 4 bases between. CDR1 KGHSH and CDR2 LQKENI come from the germline V gene. This CDR3 is built from 11 residues. The CDR3 DNA follows: TGTGCCAGCTCACCAGGGGATGGCTACACCTTC. Protein: CASSPGDGYTF.